The 10 T cell receptor beta chains below all came from one sample that was sequenced in a study of blood T cell repertoires in COVID-19. Produced via immunoSEQ multiplex PCR; TCRdb's table is partial and in-frame only. The data hold approximately 140,000 clones, with roughly four fifths observed a single time. The sequencing input was peripheral blood. The receptors stem from a human donor with acute or convalescent COVID-19. The donor label of this sample is uncertain.

The chain combines TRBV11-3 with TRBJ2-7; TRBD1 agrees at 8 bases. After removal of 5 bases from V and 5 bases from J, the junction contained 8 bases not matched to a gene. The CDR3 covers 14 residues. Germline V gene lookup returns CDR1 SGHNT and CDR2 YENEEA. CDR3 sequence reads: CASSTQGAVDEQYF. CDR3 bases: TGTGCCAGCAGCACCCAGGGGGCTGTCGACGAGCAGTACTTC.

V is TRBV5-1 and J is TRBJ2-7, with D maybe TRBD1 (5 bases). The germline V gene encodes CDR1 SGHRS and CDR2 YFSETQ. This CDR3 has 12 amino acids. Between the trimmed V and J ends, which lost 5 bases and 4 bases, there was a span of 10 bases. The CDR3 bases are TGCGCCAGCAGGATTAGACAGTACGAGCAGTACTTC. This encodes CASRIRQYEQYF.

The CDR3 nucleotides are TGTGCTGGTGCAGGCTACTCCTACGAGCAGTACTTC. It translates to CAGAGYSYEQYF. The chain is built from TRBV30 and TRBJ2-7, with unresolved D. Germline values: CDR1 GTSNPN, CDR2 SVGIG (reference sequence). The CDR3 covers 12 residues.

This rearrangement joins TRBV4-2 to TRBJ1-2, with 7 bases identical to TRBD1. Trimming at V came to 0 bases and at J to 7 bases, leaving 2 bases not matched to a gene. Germline-derived CDR1 and CDR2 are LGHNA and YNFKEQ. There are 13 residues in the CDR3. The CDR3 region is CASSQETGFGYTF. The CDR3 DNA sequence: TGTGCCAGCAGCCAAGAGACAGGGTTTGGCTACACCTTC.

The V gene is TRBV6-5, the J gene TRBJ1-5, with D perhaps TRBD1 (6 bases). CDR3 length: 13 residues. Trimming removed 7 bases from V and 5 bases from J, with 12 bases in between. Per the germline V gene, CDR1 is MNHEY and CDR2 is SVGAGI. The CDR3 sequence: CASMRGRDQPQHF. CDR3 coding DNA: TGTGCCAGCATGCGGGGGCGCGATCAGCCCCAGCATTTT.

The rearrangement links TRBV11-2 to TRBJ2-7; 8 bases fit TRBD2. Per germline, CDR1 SGHAT and CDR2 FQNNGV. The CDR3 covers 15 residues. V was pared by 4 bases and J by 2 bases, with 7 bases of the junction left unmatched. CDR3 in DNA: TGTGCCAGCAGCTGGGCCGGGACTAGTACCTACGAGCAGTACTTC. Translation: CASSWAGTSTYEQYF.

The table lists this clone with a count of one. With a far larger clone one base away, a read error is the likely cause. The CDR3 loop is CASSLDSYNEQFF. The CDR3 DNA is TGTGCCAGCAGCCTCGACAGCTACAATGAGCAGTTCTTC. J is TRBJ2-1 and V is TRBV6-5, with a possible D match to TRBD1 (5 bases). The V and J ends lost 6 bases and 3 bases respectively, with 9 bases between them. Germline CDR1 and CDR2: MNHEY and SVGAGI. The CDR3 contains 13 residues.

This chain connects TRBV4-2 to TRBJ1-1, with D tentatively TRBD1 (5 bases). The length of the CDR3 is 15 residues. Trimming removed 0 bases at V and 3 bases at J, with 11 bases between. Germline assignment: CDR1 LGHNA and CDR2 YNFKEQ. CDR3 nucleotide sequence: TGTGCCAGCAGCCAAGAGAAGGGAGGGGACACTGAAGCTTTCTTT. Amino acids: CASSQEKGGDTEAFF.

V and J are TRBV9 and TRBJ2-5, with 9 bases aligning to TRBD1. Germline lookup yields CDR1 SGDLS and CDR2 YYNGEE. Trimming took 3 bases from V and 2 from J; bases not matched to a gene: 8. The CDR3 is made up of 16 amino acids. The CDR3 loop reads CASSAKGTGYQETQYF. CDR3 DNA sequence: TGTGCCAGCAGCGCCAAAGGGACAGGGTATCAAGAGACCCAGTACTTC.

V usage is TRBV3-1 (or the pseudogene TRBV3-2) and J usage is TRBJ1-4, with 8 bases aligning to TRBD1. V was clipped by 4 bases and J by 6 bases; unmatched bases: 10. The V gene's germline CDR1 is LGHDT and CDR2 YNNKEL (reference sequence). This CDR3 region has 16 residues. CDR3 protein: CASSPTGGQADEKLFF. The DNA of the CDR3 is TGTGCCAGCAGCCCAACGGGGGGACAGGCTGATGAAAAACTGTTTTTT.